These T cell receptor beta chains were read from a single sample in a study of early T cells in non-severe SARS-CoV-2 infection. From the 5' RACE reads, TCRdb called clonotypes with MiXCR, one entry per CDR3 protein. Counted here are roughly 100,000 distinct CDR3 sequences, around 13% occurring once; the ten biggest clones make up about 2.3%. Input material: whole blood. The receptors come from an adult who was a healthcare worker with PCR-confirmed SARS-CoV-2 infection or an uninfected control (not recorded which). The CDR3 runs from the conserved cysteine through the conserved F or W. A D gene is named only where the DNA matches it firmly. Part of the rows lack a size; the others show once, few, many or a class for expanded clones.

clone_size	d_call	j_call	v_call	cdr3_aa	cdr3_nt
-	-	TRBJ1-6	TRBV27	CASSFSGASSPLHF	TGTGCCAGCAGTTTTTCCGGGGCAAGTTCACCCCTCCACTTT
many	-	TRBJ2-7	TRBV4-3	CASSQVWGAPYEQYF	TGCGCCAGCAGCCAAGTATGGGGCGCGCCCTACGAGCAGTACTTC
few	TRBD2	TRBJ2-1	TRBV28	CASSLIAGVSYNEQFF	TGTGCCAGCAGTTTGATAGCGGGGGTCTCCTACAATGAGCAGTTCTTC
few	TRBD1	TRBJ2-5	TRBV7-9	CASSSTGTGKETQYF	TGTGCCAGCAGCTCAACCGGGACAGGGAAGGAGACCCAGTACTTC
few	-	TRBJ2-5	TRBV19	CASRVSGAETQYF	TGTGCCAGTAGGGTCAGTGGGGCGGAGACCCAGTACTTC
many	TRBD2	TRBJ2-1	TRBV20-1	CSAKRGGLRRLDEQFF	TGCAGTGCTAAGCGGGGGGGCCTGAGGCGTTTGGATGAGCAGTTCTTC
few	-	TRBJ2-4	TRBV4-1	CASSQGYQSTKNIQYF	TGCGCCAGCAGCCAAGGTTACCAGAGCACTAAAAACATTCAGTACTTC
many	-	TRBJ1-6	TRBV28	CASTFSGGGSPLHF	TGTGCCAGCACCTTTAGTGGGGGCGGGTCACCCCTCCACTTT
many	-	TRBJ2-2	TRBV2	CASGQNTGELFF	TGTGCCAGCGGACAAAACACCGGGGAGCTGTTTTTT
few	-	TRBJ1-1	TRBV2	CASSGARPNTEAFF	TGTGCCAGCAGTGGAGCAAGACCTAACACTGAAGCTTTCTTT
-	-	TRBJ1-1	TRBV12-5	CASGPPLGASEVFF	TGTGCTAGTGGTCCCCCACTCGGGGCTTCTGAAGTTTTCTTT
many	-	TRBJ1-1	TRBV11-2	CASSPVRPLNTEAFF	TGTGCCAGCAGCCCAGTGCGGCCCCTGAACACTGAAGCTTTCTTT
-	-	TRBJ1-4	TRBV7-2	CASSLGTLGEKLFF	TGTGCCAGCAGCTTAGGGACGCTGGGTGAAAAACTGTTTTTT
many	-	TRBJ1-5	TRBV6-1	CASSGRGAGRSGQPQHF	TGTGCCAGCAGTGGCCGGGGTGCAGGGAGGTCGGGACAGCCCCAGCATTTT
few	-	TRBJ1-1	TRBV10-3	CAISEYDRGNTEAFF	TGTGCCATCAGTGAATACGACCGGGGGAACACTGAAGCTTTCTTT
-	-	TRBJ2-5	TRBV28	CASSSDRLQETQYF	TGTGCCAGCAGTTCCGACAGACTACAAGAGACCCAGTACTTC
-	-	TRBJ1-1	TRBV29-1	CSVEGIGGTEAFF	TGCAGCGTTGAAGGGATAGGTGGCACTGAAGCTTTCTTT
few	TRBD1	TRBJ1-4	TRBV29-1	CSVERRQGVDEKLFF	TGCAGCGTTGAAAGGCGACAGGGTGTGGATGAAAAACTGTTTTTT
-	-	TRBJ2-1	TRBV25-1	CASSEYTGTGQFF	TGTGCCAGCAGTGAATATACCGGCACTGGGCAGTTCTTC
-	-	TRBJ1-1	TRBV28	CASGGVWTEAFF	TGTGCCAGCGGAGGGGTTTGGACTGAAGCTTTCTTT
-	-	TRBJ2-7	TRBV29-1	CSVSGVESSYEQYF	TGCAGCGTCTCAGGGGTTGAAAGCTCCTACGAGCAGTACTTC
many	-	TRBJ2-1	TRBV3-1	CASSQGMAWQFF	TGTGCCAGCAGCCAAGGTATGGCATGGCAGTTCTTC
many	-	TRBJ1-6	TRBV28	CASSLRQPSPLHF	TGTGCCAGCAGTTTAAGGCAGCCTTCACCCCTCCACTTT
many	-	TRBJ2-3	TRBV20-1	CSVWPLRSPSTDTQYF	TGCAGTGTTTGGCCCCTTCGGAGCCCTAGCACAGATACGCAGTATTTT
many	-	TRBJ2-1	TRBV6-4	CASSVGYSYNEQFF	TGTGCCAGCAGTGTTGGGTACTCCTACAATGAGCAGTTCTTC
many	-	TRBJ2-3	TRBV7-6	CASSQARTGSTDTQYF	TGTGCCAGCAGTCAAGCCCGCACTGGTAGCACAGATACGCAGTATTTT
-	-	TRBJ2-5	TRBV5-1	CASSLIDRETQYF	TGCGCCAGCAGCTTGATAGATCGAGAGACCCAGTACTTC
-	-	TRBJ2-7	TRBV5-4	CASSSGGSIYEQYF	TGTGCCAGCAGCTCTGGGGGCTCAATCTACGAGCAGTACTTC
few	-	TRBJ2-5	TRBV12-3/TRBV12-4	CASSLSRVETQYF	TGTGCCAGCAGTTTAAGCAGGGTAGAGACCCAGTACTTC
many	-	TRBJ1-5	TRBV28	CASSLQGNSNQPQHF	TGTGCCAGCAGTTTACAGGGAAATAGCAATCAGCCCCAGCATTTT
-	TRBD2	TRBJ2-2	TRBV2	CASKGGGRTGTGELFF	TGTGCCAGCAAAGGCGGGGGAAGAACGGGGACCGGGGAGCTGTTTTTT
-	-	TRBJ1-4	TRBV11-2	CASSWTGGKRNEKLFF	TGTGCCAGCAGCTGGACCGGGGGGAAGCGTAATGAAAAACTGTTTTTT
-	-	TRBJ1-1	TRBV14	CASSLQLNTEAFF	TGTGCCAGCAGCCTACAGCTGAACACTGAAGCTTTCTTT
few	-	TRBJ2-1	TRBV9	CASSGRGRGGDEQFF	TGTGCCAGCAGCGGAAGAGGGAGGGGGGGCGATGAGCAGTTCTTC
-	-	TRBJ1-5	TRBV2	CASSEWGGRNQPQHF	TGTGCCAGCAGTGAATGGGGTGGAAGAAATCAGCCCCAGCATTTT
few	TRBD1	TRBJ2-5	TRBV5-1	CASSLAGQGGDQTQYF	TGCGCCAGCAGCTTGGCCGGACAGGGGGGCGACCAGACCCAGTACTTC
-	-	TRBJ1-1	TRBV28	CASSYLEIRKNGRTKNTEAFF	TGTGCCAGCAGTTATCTCGAAATCCGCAAGAATGGCAGGACCAAGAACACTGAAGCTTTCTTT
many	-	TRBJ2-7	TRBV5-1	CASSQDLYEQYF	TGCGCCAGCAGCCAGGACCTCTACGAGCAGTACTTC
few	-	TRBJ1-1	TRBV2	CASRMMTVNTEAFF	TGTGCCAGCAGGATGATGACAGTTAACACTGAAGCTTTCTTT
-	-	TRBJ1-1	TRBV2	CASSDGPSATEAFF	TGTGCCAGCAGTGATGGTCCCTCGGCCACTGAAGCTTTCTTT
-	-	TRBJ2-7	TRBV29-1	CSVEGQVGYEQYF	TGCAGCGTTGAAGGTCAAGTGGGGTACGAGCAGTACTTC
few	-	TRBJ2-7	TRBV29-1	CSVRQRSGVYEQYF	TGCAGCGTTCGCCAGCGGTCTGGAGTGTACGAGCAGTACTTC